This T cell receptor beta chain stems from a study of shared clonotypes between healthy human individuals. Study results and caveats: As a rule, naive subsets had a larger estimated richness than memory subsets.

In the original analysis: ImmunoSEQ gave junction-only sequences without quality scores, so filtering differed. The data were produced by immunoSEQ multiplex PCR, yet TCRdb's version contains in-frame clones alone and is incomplete. From that table come the V and J calls and clone size; the DNA was used to work out D and trimming. The sample has 2 million to 3 million clones, approximately 93% seen once. V was pared by 2 bases and J by 3 bases, with 7 bases of the junction left unmatched. Per germline, CDR1 SGHNT and CDR2 YYREEE (reference sequence). CDR3 size: 15 residues. In the case of this clone: Its antigen is not known.

The rearrangement uses TRBV5-4 and TRBJ2-7; 8 bases are shared with TRBD1. The sequence was collected from a man aged 18-30 years in good health. Some clones in this sample may be carry-over from other donors' samples. Sequencing was done on a sample of naive CD4+ T cells from PBMCs. The subset is: CD45RA+ positively selected. The CDR3 region is CASSFRTGPLYEQYF. As DNA, the CDR3 is TGTGCCAGCAGCTTCCGGACAGGGCCCCTCTACGAGCAGTACTTC.